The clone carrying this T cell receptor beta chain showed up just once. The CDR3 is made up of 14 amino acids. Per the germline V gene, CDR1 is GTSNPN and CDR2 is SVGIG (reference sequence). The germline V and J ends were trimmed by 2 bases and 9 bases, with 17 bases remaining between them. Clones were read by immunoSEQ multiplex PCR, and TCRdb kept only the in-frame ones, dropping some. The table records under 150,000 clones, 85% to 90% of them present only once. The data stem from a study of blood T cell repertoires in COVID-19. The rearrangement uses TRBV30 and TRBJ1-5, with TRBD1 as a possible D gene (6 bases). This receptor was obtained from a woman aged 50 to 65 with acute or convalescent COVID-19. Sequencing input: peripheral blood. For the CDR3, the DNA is TGTGCCTGGAGTCCCACGGGGGGCTCTTCGCCCCAGCATTTT. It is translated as CAWSPTGGSSPQHF.